Below, one T cell receptor beta chain is given with its context. This clonotype was seen a handful of times. This clone's antigen is unknown. Base qualities are not provided; no much larger clone lies one nucleotide away. Libraries were made using 5' RACE. The run used an Illumina HiSeq 2500. A second 7 to 11 cycle PCR used a sample-barcoded 5' primer and a J-beta primer mix. A template-switch 5' adaptor carrying 12 random nucleotides introduced a unique molecular identifier onto each TCR beta cDNA molecule. Each sample yielded at least 2.5 million CDR3-containing paired-end reads. The Mint cDNA synthesis kit, primed by a TRBC-specific oligonucleotide, was used to synthesize first-strand cDNA from all RNA. All cDNA was treated with uracil-DNA glycosylase and then went through a first 18-cycle PCR with the universal primers M1SS and BC2_uni_R. The paper's processing steps were these. Each sample was normalized by randomly selecting 1 million high-quality reads, each carrying a distinct molecular identifier. Instead of being binned into consensus sequences, reads that shared molecular identifiers were thrown out. CDR3 identification, clonotype clustering and error correction used MiTCR with a Q25 quality threshold and the strictest error-elimination algorithm. A nonparametric unseen species model with Euler transformation was used to estimate a lower bound on total TCR beta diversity. TCRdb handled the public reads itself, with Q25 trimming in fastp and clone calling in MiXCR, and kept productive beta chains. For every CDR3 protein sequence, its rows merge into one entry that carries the most common genes and DNA. These V and J calls are TCRdb output, not the study's own analysis. In this sample the table shows approximately 780,000 distinct CDR3 sequences, roughly 26% of which occur a single time. The leading ten clones occupy 3% of the sample.

The entry originates in a study of blood T cells in healthy people across ages (dated by TCRdb to 2015 to 2017). The study in broad terms: In model experiments, template switching captured about one uniquely barcoded TCR beta cDNA molecule for every two T cells. For two donors (one aged 18 to 30 and one aged 80 or older), the study analyzed two additional independent replicas of 1 million unique cDNA reads from the same blood draw. The donors were divided into four age groups: young (average around 15 years), middle-aged (approximately 39), aged (62) and long-lived (82). The study measured age-related changes in TCR beta repertoire diversity using deep sequencing normalized with unique cDNA molecular identifiers.

Overall results and qualifications from the work: Estimates of total diversity based on one million sequenced T cells were regarded as lower bounds and as underestimates. Donor CMV infection status was unknown, potentially confounding age-related changes in expanded clonotypes. As age increased, observed TCR beta diversity per million T cells dropped in a roughly linear way, and a significant reduction was already evident by age 40. Bulk unsorted PBMC profiling prevented conclusive comparison of naive and antigen-experienced compartments. The long-lived group showed more naive CD4+ T cells, fewer expanded clones and increased TCR diversity than the aged group, suggesting age selection. The percentage of naive T cells measured by flow cytometry correlated strongly with observed TCR beta diversity.

The donors were around 39 Caucasian individuals from Russia, aged about 6 to 95 years, who were systemically healthy. Each donor gave approximately 9.4 milliliters of peripheral blood, drawn into EDTA-treated Vacutainer tubes. PBMCs were isolated by Ficoll-Paque density-gradient centrifugation, with at least 6 million obtained per sample. Trizol reagent was used to extract total RNA from the PBMCs, yielding at least 6 micrograms per sample. For every donor, flow cytometry on a PBMC aliquot measured the percentage of naive CD45RAhigh/CD27high T cells. Germline trimming: 0 bases from V, 6 bases from J; junction bases outside gene matches: 14. CDR1 and CDR2 were assigned from the germline V gene as ENHRY and SYGVKD. The CDR3 spans 17 residues, from the cysteine through the phenylalanine. The read is trimmed to its CDR3 DNA, 51 bases read in frame from base 1. The data also belong to a second study, concerning T cells of mothers and their children. The other study reports the following: Nine systemically healthy Caucasian individuals served as donors, namely three mothers together with their six children. cDNA synthesis used all of the extracted RNA, with approximately 1.4 ug of RNA in each 15 ul reaction. Sample barcodes and 2-4 random nucleotides were added via the M1S primer in the second PCR. Over 8.5 million TCR beta CDR3 reads were obtained for each mother, and 2.5 million to 3.5 million reads were obtained for each child. TCR recombination output is similarly shaped by thymic selection in related and unrelated pairs, with a minor effect exerted by inherited differences. Normalized repertoire overlap in related mother-child pairs was always slightly higher than in unrelated mother-child pairs, but the difference was never significant. Persistent microchimeric T cell clones were not detected, at a sensitivity of approximately 100 clones per million clonotypes. In the study, deep NGS was used to compare the TCR beta repertoires of mothers and children, and features distinguishing related mother-child pairs from unrelated individuals were sought. The mean age was roughly 36 +/- 4 years for the mothers and 11 +/- 4 years for the children. After adapters were ligated using NEBNext reagents, the libraries underwent 100+100 nt paired-end sequencing on an Illumina HiSeq 2000. Mother and child libraries were prepared a month apart and sequenced in separate runs to prevent cross-contamination. Each donor had between roughly 450,000 and 2,300,000 distinct TCR beta clonotypes identified. Naive TCR beta clonotypes were estimated from low-frequency clonotypes matched to each donor's FACS-determined naive share, without sorting.

The V and J segments used are TRBV10-3 and TRBJ2-7; TRBD2 fits 7 bases in the junction. Sequencing was performed on blood. This clonotype was sampled from a boy between 10 and 17 years old in good health. CDR3 region: CAISESTAPLGGGEQYF. The sequence in DNA is TGTGCCATCAGTGAGTCGACGGCGCCACTGGGCGGGGGCGAGCAGTACTTC.